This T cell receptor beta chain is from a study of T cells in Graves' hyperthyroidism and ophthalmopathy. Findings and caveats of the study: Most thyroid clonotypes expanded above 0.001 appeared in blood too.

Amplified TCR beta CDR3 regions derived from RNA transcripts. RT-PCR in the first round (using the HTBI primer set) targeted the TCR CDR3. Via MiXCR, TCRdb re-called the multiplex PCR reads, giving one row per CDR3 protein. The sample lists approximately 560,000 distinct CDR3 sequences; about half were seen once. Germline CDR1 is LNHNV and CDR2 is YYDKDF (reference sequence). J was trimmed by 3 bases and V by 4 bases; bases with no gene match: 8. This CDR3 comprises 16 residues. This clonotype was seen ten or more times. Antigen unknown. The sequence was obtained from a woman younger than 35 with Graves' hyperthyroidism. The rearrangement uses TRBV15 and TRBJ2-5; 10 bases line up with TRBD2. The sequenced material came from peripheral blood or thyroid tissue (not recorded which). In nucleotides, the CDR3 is TGTGCCACCAGCACCCGAGCGGGAGGGACAAAAGAGACCCAGTACTTC. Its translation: CATSTRAGGTKETQYF. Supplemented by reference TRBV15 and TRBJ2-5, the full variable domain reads DAMVIQNPRYQVTQFGKPVTLSCSQTLNHNVMYWYQQKSSQAPKLLFHYYDKDFNNEADTPDNFQSRRPNTSFCFLDIRSPGLGDTAMYLCATSTRAGGTKETQYFGPGTRLLVL.